This TCR beta chain was sequenced for a study of shared clonotypes between healthy human individuals. Study context: The donors, a couple of women and a few men, were aged 18 to 49. Three CD4 naive, three CD4 memory, two CD8 naive and one CD8 memory plate were used per donor. Study results and limitations: Naive subsets typically showed greater estimated richness than memory subsets.

All participating donors were Caucasian adults from Nashville, Tennessee. Sequencing was performed with immunoSEQ multiplex PCR; in TCRdb, only in-frame clones are kept and a portion is missing. The sample carries 1,400,000 or so clones, roughly 98.5% recorded once. To note about this clone: Its antigen is currently unknown.

The V end was cut by 6 bases, the J end by 1 base, with 12 bases between. CDR1 LGHNA and CDR2 YSLEER come from the germline V gene. The CDR3 runs 14 residues. The V gene is TRBV4-3, the J gene TRBJ1-1; TRBD1 is a possible D gene (6 bases). Material for sequencing was naive CD4+ T cells sorted from blood. The subset was: CD45RA+ positively selected. This clonotype was obtained from a man under 40 in good health. The CDR3 reads CASSGWGQNTEAFF. Written as DNA, the CDR3 is TGCGCCAGCAGTGGGTGGGGGCAGAACACTGAAGCTTTCTTT.